These T cell receptor beta chains were read from a single sample in a study of cytomegalovirus exposure and HLA in healthy donors. Profiled with immunoSEQ multiplex PCR; TCRdb holds only in-frame clones, not every one. The repertoire holds over 70,000 clones, with 80% as singletons. The material sequenced was PBMCs. The receptors were gathered from a woman between 45 and 60 years old in good health and CMV-seropositive. The CDR3 runs from the conserved cysteine through the conserved F or W. Fields, in order: V gene, D gene, J gene, clone size, CDR3 protein, CDR3 DNA. A D gene is named only where the DNA matches it firmly. For some rows the clone size is stated as once, few or many, or as a class when expanded; others skip it.

V gene: TRBV2
D gene: TRBD1
J gene: TRBJ2-7
clone size: NA
CDR3 protein: CARGQSGGHEQYF
CDR3 DNA: TGTGCCAGGGGGCAGTCAGGGGGCCACGAGCAGTACTTC

V gene: TRBV5-4
D gene: TRBD1
J gene: TRBJ1-4
clone size: NA
CDR3 protein: CASSLQPGGELFF
CDR3 DNA: TGTGCCAGCAGCTTGCAACCAGGGGGTGAACTGTTTTTT

V gene: TRBV7-9
D gene: NA
J gene: TRBJ1-1
clone size: once
CDR3 protein: CASSLRYGDEAFF
CDR3 DNA: TGTGCCAGCAGCTTAAGGTACGGGGATGAAGCTTTCTTT

V gene: TRBV4-2
D gene: NA
J gene: TRBJ2-1
clone size: NA
CDR3 protein: CASSQAWVGSNEQFF
CDR3 DNA: TGTGCCAGCAGCCAAGCGTGGGTCGGGAGCAATGAGCAGTTCTTC

V gene: TRBV5-4
D gene: NA
J gene: TRBJ2-5
clone size: NA
CDR3 protein: CASSLASVAGVRDF
CDR3 DNA: TGTGCCAGCAGCTTGGCCTCAGTAGCCGGGGTTAGGGACTTC

V gene: TRBV6-5
D gene: TRBD1
J gene: TRBJ1-1
clone size: NA
CDR3 protein: CASSTPDRVGTEAFF
CDR3 DNA: TGTGCCAGCAGCACCCCGGACAGGGTAGGCACTGAAGCTTTCTTT

V gene: TRBV27
D gene: NA
J gene: TRBJ2-5
clone size: NA
CDR3 protein: CASSLWAGKETQYF
CDR3 DNA: TGTGCCAGCAGTTTATGGGCGGGAAAAGAGACCCAGTACTTC

V gene: TRBV19
D gene: TRBD1
J gene: TRBJ2-7
clone size: NA
CDR3 protein: CASTKPGQQDEQYF
CDR3 DNA: TGTGCCAGTACCAAACCGGGACAGCAAGACGAGCAGTACTTC

V gene: TRBV4-1
D gene: TRBD1
J gene: TRBJ2-4
clone size: NA
CDR3 protein: CASSQGQGKNIQYF
CDR3 DNA: TGCGCCAGCAGCCAAGGACAGGGAAAAAACATTCAGTACTTC

V gene: TRBV6-5
D gene: NA
J gene: TRBJ1-2
clone size: few
CDR3 protein: CASSQIGRSGGYTF
CDR3 DNA: TGTGCCAGCAGCCAAATCGGACGGTCGGGGGGCTACACCTTC

V gene: TRBV6-1
D gene: NA
J gene: TRBJ2-3
clone size: NA
CDR3 protein: CASSEAGAADTQYF
CDR3 DNA: TGTGCCAGCAGTGAAGCAGGGGCGGCAGATACGCAGTATTTT

V gene: TRBV5-1
D gene: TRBD1
J gene: TRBJ1-2
clone size: NA
CDR3 protein: CASSLISGQGLYGYTF
CDR3 DNA: TGCGCCAGCAGCCTTATATCGGGACAGGGCCTCTATGGCTACACCTTC

V gene: TRBV11-2
D gene: NA
J gene: TRBJ1-1
clone size: NA
CDR3 protein: CASSLVSGGANTEAFF
CDR3 DNA: TGTGCCAGCAGCTTAGTTTCGGGGGGCGCGAACACTGAAGCTTTCTTT

V gene: TRBV10-3
D gene: TRBD2
J gene: TRBJ2-1
clone size: NA
CDR3 protein: CAISEPRGSGRGGNEQFF
CDR3 DNA: TGTGCCATTAGTGAGCCCCGAGGTAGCGGGAGGGGTGGCAATGAGCAGTTCTTC

V gene: TRBV30
D gene: NA
J gene: TRBJ1-4
clone size: NA
CDR3 protein: CAWGLTEEKLFF
CDR3 DNA: TGTGCCTGGGGTTTGACAGAAGAAAAACTGTTTTTT

V gene: TRBV5-6
D gene: NA
J gene: TRBJ1-2
clone size: few
CDR3 protein: CASSLRGLDHGYTF
CDR3 DNA: TGTGCCAGCAGCTTGCGGGGGTTAGATCATGGCTACACCTTC

V gene: TRBV7-3
D gene: NA
J gene: TRBJ2-2
clone size: NA
CDR3 protein: CASSLRASGELFF
CDR3 DNA: TGTGCCAGCAGCTTAAGAGCGTCCGGGGAGCTGTTTTTT

V gene: TRBV9
D gene: TRBD2
J gene: TRBJ2-1
clone size: NA
CDR3 protein: CASSPGLAGYEQFF
CDR3 DNA: TGTGCCAGCAGCCCGGGACTAGCGGGTTACGAGCAGTTCTTC

V gene: TRBV5-1
D gene: TRBD1
J gene: TRBJ1-2
clone size: NA
CDR3 protein: CASSGDREKYGYTF
CDR3 DNA: TGCGCCAGCAGCGGGGACAGGGAGAAATATGGCTACACCTTC

V gene: TRBV2
D gene: NA
J gene: TRBJ1-2
clone size: NA
CDR3 protein: CASSVGRGGYGYTF
CDR3 DNA: TGTGCCAGCAGTGTTGGCAGGGGCGGCTATGGCTACACCTTC

V gene: TRBV5-1
D gene: NA
J gene: TRBJ2-2
clone size: NA
CDR3 protein: CASSLNTGELFF
CDR3 DNA: TGCGCCAGCAGCCTGAACACCGGGGAGCTGTTTTTT

V gene: TRBV30
D gene: NA
J gene: TRBJ1-4
clone size: medium-sized
CDR3 protein: CAWSEPHRVTNEKLFF
CDR3 DNA: TGTGCCTGGAGTGAACCCCACAGGGTTACTAATGAAAAACTGTTTTTT

V gene: TRBV29-1
D gene: NA
J gene: TRBJ1-2
clone size: NA
CDR3 protein: CSVREDGYTF
CDR3 DNA: TGCAGCGTCCGGGAAGATGGCTACACCTTC

V gene: TRBV27
D gene: NA
J gene: TRBJ1-5
clone size: few
CDR3 protein: CASSLRAGPQHF
CDR3 DNA: TGTGCCAGCAGTTTAAGGGCGGGGCCCCAGCATTTT

V gene: TRBV7-2
D gene: NA
J gene: TRBJ1-2
clone size: NA
CDR3 protein: CASRWLAVQNYGYTF
CDR3 DNA: TGTGCCAGCCGCTGGCTAGCAGTCCAAAACTATGGCTACACCTTC

V gene: TRBV5-4
D gene: TRBD1
J gene: TRBJ1-3
clone size: NA
CDR3 protein: CASSLVGQGAGNTIYF
CDR3 DNA: TGTGCCAGCAGCTTGGTTGGACAGGGGGCTGGAAACACCATATATTTT

V gene: TRBV5-1
D gene: TRBD2
J gene: TRBJ2-3
clone size: NA
CDR3 protein: CASGPGLAGGGSTDTQYF
CDR3 DNA: TGCGCCAGCGGCCCGGGACTAGCGGGAGGAGGGAGCACAGATACGCAGTATTTT

V gene: TRBV11-2
D gene: TRBD2
J gene: TRBJ2-1
clone size: NA
CDR3 protein: CATPPGAGEVDEQFF
CDR3 DNA: TGTGCCACCCCCCCCGGGGCGGGAGAAGTAGACGAGCAGTTCTTC

V gene: TRBV19
D gene: NA
J gene: TRBJ1-5
clone size: few
CDR3 protein: CASSIGAGVGRNQPQHF
CDR3 DNA: TGTGCCAGTAGTATAGGAGCCGGGGTAGGGAGGAATCAGCCCCAGCATTTT

V gene: TRBV11-2
D gene: NA
J gene: TRBJ1-1
clone size: NA
CDR3 protein: CASSFDRSLEAFF
CDR3 DNA: TGTGCCAGCAGCTTTGACAGGTCCCTCGAAGCTTTCTTT

V gene: TRBV2
D gene: NA
J gene: TRBJ1-1
clone size: NA
CDR3 protein: CASSLAEYTEAFF
CDR3 DNA: TGTGCCAGCAGTTTAGCGGAGTACACTGAAGCTTTCTTT

V gene: TRBV9
D gene: TRBD2
J gene: TRBJ2-1
clone size: NA
CDR3 protein: CASSAGTSGSTYNEQFF
CDR3 DNA: TGTGCCAGCAGCGCCGGGACTAGCGGGAGTACCTACAATGAGCAGTTCTTC

V gene: TRBV6-4
D gene: TRBD1
J gene: TRBJ1-2
clone size: NA
CDR3 protein: CASSRVPGQGSPLGSGYTF
CDR3 DNA: TGTGCCAGCAGCCGAGTACCGGGACAGGGATCCCCGCTCGGTTCTGGTTACACCTTC

V gene: TRBV9
D gene: NA
J gene: TRBJ2-2
clone size: NA
CDR3 protein: CARKETGELFF
CDR3 DNA: TGTGCCAGGAAGGAGACCGGGGAGCTGTTTTTT

V gene: TRBV6-1
D gene: TRBD2
J gene: TRBJ2-2
clone size: few
CDR3 protein: CASRRGAVTGELFF
CDR3 DNA: TGTGCCAGCAGGCGGGGGGCAGTCACCGGGGAGCTGTTTTTT

V gene: TRBV19
D gene: TRBD2
J gene: TRBJ2-1
clone size: NA
CDR3 protein: CASSMTSGRASRNEQFF
CDR3 DNA: TGTGCCAGTAGTATGACTAGCGGGAGGGCCTCGAGGAATGAGCAGTTCTTC

V gene: TRBV5-5
D gene: TRBD1
J gene: TRBJ2-3
clone size: few
CDR3 protein: CASSWRDRGGDTQYF
CDR3 DNA: TGTGCCAGCAGCTGGAGGGACAGGGGAGGAGATACGCAGTATTTT

V gene: TRBV7-8
D gene: NA
J gene: TRBJ1-4
clone size: once
CDR3 protein: CASSLNGGKLFF
CDR3 DNA: TGTGCCAGCAGCTTGAACGGTGGAAAACTGTTTTTT

V gene: TRBV6-1
D gene: NA
J gene: TRBJ2-2
clone size: NA
CDR3 protein: CAISTRSSGELFF
CDR3 DNA: TGTGCCATCTCCACTAGAAGCTCCGGGGAGCTGTTTTTT

V gene: TRBV11-2
D gene: TRBD2
J gene: TRBJ2-1
clone size: NA
CDR3 protein: CASSLDRTSGLYNEQFF
CDR3 DNA: TGTGCCAGCAGCTTAGACCGGACTAGCGGGTTATACAATGAGCAGTTCTTC

V gene: TRBV9
D gene: NA
J gene: TRBJ2-2
clone size: NA
CDR3 protein: CASSPNVIEAGELFF
CDR3 DNA: TGTGCCAGCAGCCCAAACGTTATTGAGGCCGGGGAGCTGTTTTTT

V gene: TRBV27
D gene: TRBD2
J gene: TRBJ2-1
clone size: once
CDR3 protein: CASSQIPSGPLYNEQFF
CDR3 DNA: TGTGCCAGCAGCCAGATCCCTAGCGGGCCGCTCTACAATGAGCAGTTCTTC

V gene: TRBV5-1
D gene: NA
J gene: TRBJ1-2
clone size: once
CDR3 protein: CASSLGATGGIGDYGYTF
CDR3 DNA: TGCGCCAGCAGCTTGGGGGCAACGGGAGGGATTGGTGACTATGGCTACACCTTC

V gene: TRBV6-1
D gene: TRBD1
J gene: TRBJ1-5
clone size: NA
CDR3 protein: CASRMDRAENQPQHF
CDR3 DNA: TGTGCCAGCAGGATGGACAGGGCGGAGAATCAGCCCCAGCATTTT

V gene: TRBV4-1
D gene: NA
J gene: TRBJ2-2
clone size: NA
CDR3 protein: CASSPAQTNTGELFF
CDR3 DNA: TGCGCCAGCAGCCCGGCACAGACGAACACCGGGGAGCTGTTTTTT

V gene: TRBV6-1
D gene: NA
J gene: TRBJ1-2
clone size: NA
CDR3 protein: CASSDSLFYGYTF
CDR3 DNA: TGTGCCAGCAGCGACAGTCTCTTCTATGGCTACACCTTC